The T cell receptor beta chain under discussion was sequenced for a study of blood T cell repertoires in COVID-19. Study-level information: PBMCs, B-cell-depleted T cells, or T cells provided the cDNA or gDNA that made up the material.

This clone has only one observation. Original processing notes: Cell counts per sample came from amplifying reference gene primers. Data came from immunoSEQ multiplex PCR; TCRdb stores just in-frame clones and leaves some out. V, J and clone size reflect that table, while D and trimming were determined from the DNA. Among roughly 410,000 clones, around 89% were seen once, and the ten largest hold more than 1%. The V end was cut by 5 bases, the J end by 6 bases, with 11 bases between. Germline values: CDR1 SNHLY, CDR2 FYNNEI. The CDR3 sequence is 12 residues long. The receptor was isolated from a man aged 35-49 years with acute or convalescent COVID-19. The V and J genes are TRBV2 and TRBJ2-7; no definite D call. The sequencing sample was made of peripheral blood. In DNA, the CDR3 is TGTGCCAGCAGTTTTTATTCGAGCGAGCAGTACTTC. This gives the protein CASSFYSSEQYF.